This T cell receptor beta chain was documented in a study of blood T cell repertoires in COVID-19. Study at large: Spain, Italy and the United States supplied samples that represented acute and convalescent COVID-19. From T cells, B-cell-depleted T cells, or PBMCs came the material, which was cDNA or gDNA.

The CDR3 length is 18 residues. Germline V gives CDR1 SGHNT, CDR2 YENEEA. Unmatched junction bases numbered 15, after V lost 5 bases and J lost 0 bases. Sequenced by immunoSEQ multiplex PCR; TCRdb stores in-frame clones only, minus some. The data show around 230,000 clones, with roughly 88% seen just once and around 2.4% held by the top ten. This receptor was taken from a man aged 35 to 55 who had recovered from COVID-19. This rearrangement joins TRBV11-3 to TRBJ2-7; 8 nucleotides align to TRBD2. Input material: peripheral blood. CDR3 in amino acids: CASSLRSGGADSSYEQYF. In DNA, the CDR3 is TGTGCCAGCAGCCTACGCTCGGGGGGGGCCGATAGCTCCTACGAGCAGTACTTC.